A selection of T cell receptor beta chains follows, all from one sample in a study of cytomegalovirus exposure and HLA in healthy donors. Assay used: immunoSEQ multiplex PCR; TCRdb lists only in-frame clones, some missing. The table has about 83,000 clones, 78% seen once. Sequences were obtained from PBMCs. The receptors originated from a man aged 18-30 years in good health and CMV-seropositive. Both conserved end residues are part of each CDR3. D genes are given only for firm matches. Clone size is not always given. Where it is, it says once, few, many or a class for expanded clones.

d_gene: .
v_gene: TRBV16
abundance: .
j_gene: TRBJ2-7
CDR3aa: CASSQSSGRSYEQYF
CDR3nt: TGTGCCAGCAGCCAATCGAGTGGTCGCTCCTACGAGCAGTACTTC

d_gene: TRBD2
v_gene: TRBV5-6
abundance: .
j_gene: TRBJ2-7
CDR3aa: CASSLGEGGYEQYF
CDR3nt: TGTGCCAGCAGCTTGGGGGAGGGTGGCTACGAGCAGTACTTC

d_gene: .
v_gene: TRBV2
abundance: few
j_gene: TRBJ2-7
CDR3aa: CAITKGVPREQYF
CDR3nt: TGTGCCATTACCAAGGGGGTTCCCCGCGAGCAGTACTTC

d_gene: .
v_gene: TRBV28
abundance: .
j_gene: TRBJ1-1
CDR3aa: CASRSTGWAFF
CDR3nt: TGTGCCAGCAGGTCAACAGGGTGGGCTTTCTTT

d_gene: .
v_gene: TRBV27
abundance: .
j_gene: TRBJ2-2
CDR3aa: CASRNLDTGELFF
CDR3nt: TGTGCCAGCAGAAACCTAGACACCGGGGAGCTGTTTTTT

d_gene: .
v_gene: TRBV2
abundance: .
j_gene: TRBJ2-7
CDR3aa: CASSGVAYEQYF
CDR3nt: TGTGCCAGCAGCGGGGTCGCCTACGAGCAGTACTTC

d_gene: .
v_gene: TRBV9
abundance: .
j_gene: TRBJ2-2
CDR3aa: CASSVGHGELFF
CDR3nt: TGTGCCAGCAGCGTAGGTCACGGGGAGCTGTTTTTT

d_gene: .
v_gene: TRBV29-1
abundance: .
j_gene: TRBJ2-4
CDR3aa: CSVAGVLAKNIQYF
CDR3nt: TGCAGCGTGGCCGGGGTTTTAGCCAAAAACATTCAGTACTTC

d_gene: .
v_gene: TRBV7-9
abundance: .
j_gene: TRBJ2-7
CDR3aa: CASRGSLEGYEQYF
CDR3nt: TGTGCCAGCAGGGGGTCTCTGGAGGGTTACGAGCAGTACTTC

d_gene: .
v_gene: TRBV11-3
abundance: .
j_gene: TRBJ2-7
CDR3aa: CASSFSTTYEQYF
CDR3nt: TGTGCCAGCAGCTTCTCAACAACCTACGAGCAGTACTTC

d_gene: TRBD2
v_gene: TRBV2
abundance: few
j_gene: TRBJ2-1
CDR3aa: CASSEVAGGPVNEQFF
CDR3nt: TGTGCCAGCAGTGAGGTAGCGGGAGGGCCCGTCAATGAGCAGTTCTTC